These 30 T cell receptor beta chains originate from one sample sequenced in a study of blood T cell repertoires in COVID-19 (dated by TCRdb to 2020 to 2022). Libraries came from the immunoSEQ multiplex PCR assay. TCRdb carries this immuneACCESS record with in-frame sequences only. Its versions omit some clonotypes, under half of them owing to an unresolved V gene in the studies checked, with the rest unexplained. This sample has 88,000 or so clones in its table, and about 86% of those were observed once. The top ten constitute less than 9% of the sample. The sample comprised peripheral blood. These receptors all come from a man between 60 and 70 years old with acute or convalescent COVID-19.

This clone came up once. The chain uses TRBV2 and TRBJ2-1, with a tentative D call TRBD2 (6 bases). Trimming shortened V by 0 bases and J by 5 bases, and 11 bases separated the two germline ends. This CDR3 region has 15 residues. The germline V gene encodes CDR1 SNHLY and CDR2 FYNNEI. The CDR3 DNA is TGTGCCAGCAGTGAAGCCGGGAGAGTTAACAATGAGCAGTTCTTC. It codes for CASSEAGRVNNEQFF. The complete variable domain, with remaining parts taken from reference TRBV2 and TRBJ2-1, reads EPEVTQTPSHQVTQMGQEVILRCVPISNHLYFYWYRQILGQKVEFLVSFYNNEISEKSEIFDDQFSVERPDGSNFTLKIRSTKLEDSAMYFCASSEAGRVNNEQFFGPGTRLTVL.

The rearrangement links TRBV10-3 to TRBJ1-5, with no clear D. Germline CDR1 ENHRY, CDR2 SYGVKD. The CDR3 has 13 amino acids. The V and J ends lost 3 bases and 0 bases respectively, with 3 bases between them. CDR3 region: CAISDYSNQPQHF. The CDR3 coding sequence is TGTGCCATCAGTGATTATAGCAATCAGCCCCAGCATTTT.

CDR3 loop: CASSSPTSGLYNEQFF. CDR3 sequence (DNA): TGTGCCAGCAGTTCCCCGACTAGCGGTCTATACAATGAGCAGTTCTTC. The V call is TRBV6-6, the J call TRBJ2-1; 9 nucleotides agree with TRBD2. J gave up 4 bases and V 4 bases, and 8 bases lay outside the gene matches. This CDR3 is 16 amino acids long. Germline V gives CDR1 MNHNY, CDR2 SVGAGI (reference sequence).

This chain uses TRBV5-4 with TRBJ1-2; 7 nucleotides agree with TRBD1. V lost 4 bases to trimming and J lost 4 bases; unmatched junction nucleotides: 10. Germline V CDR1 and CDR2: SGHNT, YYREEE (reference sequence). The CDR3 length is 15 residues. The DNA of the CDR3 is TGTGCCAGCAGCAGACCCGGGACAGCAGCCTATGGCTACACCTTC. It translates to CASSRPGTAAYGYTF.

The V call is TRBV5-4, the J call TRBJ1-1; the D is unclear. The CDR3 is 14 amino acids. Germline assignment: CDR1 SGHNT and CDR2 YYREEE (reference sequence). Trimming removed 4 bases from V and 0 bases from J, with 10 bases in between. CDR3 sequence (DNA): TGTGCCAGCAGCCGCCCCGGGGTGAACACTGAAGCTTTCTTT. This encodes CASSRPGVNTEAFF.

The chain recombines TRBV24-1 with TRBJ2-4, with a weak D call TRBD2 (6 bases). Germline V gene sequence: CDR1 KGHDR, CDR2 SFDVKD. Trimming left V 6 bases short and J 1 base short, with 15 bases between. The CDR3 runs 16 residues. The CDR3 DNA follows: TGTGCCACCAGTCAACTGGGGGGAGTCGCCAAAAACATTCAGTACTTC. Translation: CATSQLGGVAKNIQYF.

The rearrangement links TRBV7-2 to TRBJ1-2; D is ambiguous. Trimming took off 2 bases at V and 4 bases at J, with 11 bases between the two ends. Germline CDR1 SGHTA, CDR2 FQGNSA. CDR3 size: 14 residues. Written as DNA, the CDR3 is TGTGCCAGCAGCTTACGAGGAACATTCTATGGCTACACCTTC. Translating gives CASSLRGTFYGYTF.

J is TRBJ2-1 and V is TRBV6-2 or TRBV6-3; 11 bases match TRBD2. Germline values: CDR1 MNHEY, CDR2 SVGEGT. Trimming cost V 2 bases and J 5 bases; bases outside gene matches: 2. This CDR3 is built from 15 residues. The chain's CDR3 is CASSYETSGDNEQFF. Here the CDR3 DNA reads TGTGCCAGCAGTTACGAGACTAGCGGGGACAATGAGCAGTTCTTC.

V gene TRBV6-5 combines with J gene TRBJ2-7, with TRBD1 as a possible D gene (6 bases). This CDR3 is built from 13 residues. Germline loops: CDR1 MNHEY, CDR2 SVGAGI. Trimming took off 7 bases at V and 2 bases at J, with 12 bases between the two ends. CDR3 protein: CASTQGKPYEQYF. CDR3 DNA: TGTGCCAGCACCCAGGGGAAGCCCTACGAGCAGTACTTC.

This rearrangement joins TRBV18 to TRBJ2-3; 11 nucleotides align to TRBD2. The V gene end was trimmed by 3 bases and the J gene end by 2 bases; junction bases not matched to a gene: 4. CDR3 length equals 16 residues. CDR1 is KGHSH and CDR2 is LQKENI in the germline V gene. The CDR3 bases are TGTGCCAGCTCACCTCTAGCGGGGGGCTTCACAGATACGCAGTATTTT. Translation: CASSPLAGGFTDTQYF.

This chain links TRBV28 with TRBJ2-2; TRBD2 might be the D (5 bases). The V gene lost 5 bases and the J gene lost 4 bases, with 20 bases spanning the gap. The germline gives CDR1 MDHEN, CDR2 SYDVKM. The CDR3 sequence is 17 residues long. The CDR3 loop reads CASSITLGGQLTGELFF. The CDR3 DNA is TGTGCCAGCAGTATCACCCTAGGAGGCCAGCTCACCGGGGAGCTGTTTTTT.

The chain recombines TRBV7-2 with TRBJ2-2; D ambiguous. The V end lost 5 bases, the J end lost 0 bases, and 10 bases lay between the germline ends. CDR3 length: 15 residues. Per germline, CDR1 SGHTA and CDR2 FQGNSA. CDR3 bases: TGTGCCAGCAGCACCCGCGGAGCGAACACCGGGGAGCTGTTTTTT. Amino acids: CASSTRGANTGELFF.

This chain links TRBV7-8 with TRBJ2-7; 7 positions agree with TRBD1. Per germline, CDR1 SGHVS and CDR2 FQNEAQ. Trimming cost V 0 bases and J 3 bases; bases outside gene matches: 2. This CDR3 region has 14 residues. The chain's CDR3 is CASSLADRRYEQYF. The CDR3, as DNA: TGTGCCAGCAGCTTAGCGGACAGGCGCTACGAGCAGTACTTC.

This clone was detected only once. The chain recombines TRBV9 with TRBJ2-3; 8 positions match TRBD1. In germline, CDR1 is SGDLS, CDR2 YYNGEE. The junction had 4 bases not matched to a gene; V was cut back by 0 bases and J by 4 bases. The CDR3 runs 15 residues. CDR3 loop: CASSVGTGGPDTQYF. The CDR3 bases are TGTGCCAGCAGCGTAGGTACAGGGGGGCCAGATACGCAGTATTTT.

V and J are TRBV2 and TRBJ1-3; a possible D gene is TRBD1 (6 bases). This CDR3 has 14 amino acids. Looked up from germline, CDR1 is SNHLY and CDR2 is FYNNEI. V lost 8 bases and J 1 base, leaving 12 bases between the germline ends. CDR3 sequence (DNA): TGTGCCAGCGGCGTGGGGGCTTCTGGAAACACCATATATTTT. Translated, it gives CASGVGASGNTIYF.

V is TRBV11-2 and J is TRBJ2-7; 7 nucleotides align to TRBD1. This CDR3 has 11 residues. CDR1 and CDR2 (germline): SGHAT, FQNNGV. The ends lost 5 bases at V and 12 bases at J; junction bases unmatched: 7. The CDR3 DNA reads TGTGCCAGCAGCACAGGGACAGATGGGTACTTC. Its protein is CASSTGTDGYF.

V and J are TRBV7-2 and TRBJ2-7; D possibly corresponds to TRBD1 (7 bases). Germline-derived CDR1 and CDR2 are SGHTA and FQGNSA. V lost 5 bases, J lost 7 bases, and 15 bases lay in between. The CDR3 spans 13 residues. The CDR3 nucleotides read TGTGCCAGCAGCCCCGGGGGACAGAGGGAGCAGTACTTC. Its protein product is CASSPGGQREQYF.

This clone turned up a few times. The gene calls are TRBV5-6 and TRBJ1-2; D possibly corresponds to TRBD1 (6 bases). This CDR3 comprises 13 residues. V was clipped by 4 bases and J by 8 bases, with 15 bases between them. Germline loops: CDR1 SGHDT, CDR2 YYEEEE. The CDR3 spells CASSELGAQGYTF. The CDR3 DNA reads TGTGCCAGCAGCGAGCTGGGGGCGCAGGGCTACACCTTC. Supplemented by reference TRBV5-6 and TRBJ1-2, the full variable domain reads DAGVTQSPTHLIKTRGQQVTLRCSPKSGHDTVSWYQQALGQGPQFIFQYYEEEERQRGNFPDRFSGHQFPNYSSELNVNALLLGDSALYLCASSELGAQGYTFGSGTRLTVV.

V and J are TRBV15 and TRBJ1-6, with no clear D. The CDR3 is 15 residues long. V lost 0 bases and J 7 bases, leaving 10 bases between the germline ends. CDR1 is LNHNV, CDR2 YYDKDF, per germline (reference sequence). The CDR3 protein is CATSRDPNSNSPLHF. The CDR3 coding sequence is TGTGCCACCAGCAGAGATCCAAATAGCAATTCACCCCTCCACTTT.

This clone was seen more than once but under ten times. An end of the junction differs from the germline gene, which may be a read error. The V and J genes are TRBV24-1 and TRBJ2-1, with 12 bases fitting TRBD2. The CDR3 consists of 16 residues. The germline CDR1 and CDR2 sequences are KGHDR and SFDVKD. CDR3 residues: CATSDGLAGSFNEQFF. CDR3 DNA sequence: TGTGCCACCAGTGACGGACTAGCGGGATCCTTCAATGAGCAGTTCTTC.

The chain is built from TRBV30 and TRBJ2-3, with a weak D call TRBD1 (6 bases). V was pared by 4 bases and J by 6 bases, with 14 bases between. The CDR3 is made up of 13 amino acids. CDR1 GTSNPN and CDR2 SVGIG come from the germline V gene (reference sequence). CDR3 bases: TGTGCCTGGACCCGAAACCAGGGGGATACGCAGTATTTT. Encoded protein: CAWTRNQGDTQYF. Variable domain in full (rest from reference TRBV30 and TRBJ2-3): SQTIHQWPATLVQPVGSPLSLECTVEGTSNPNLYWYRQAAGRGLQLLFYSVGIGQISSEVPQNLSASRPQDRQFILSSKKLLLSDSGFYLCAWTRNQGDTQYFGPGTRLTVL.

The V and J genes are TRBV29-1 and TRBJ1-2; D may be TRBD1 (5 bases). Trimming cost V 3 bases and J 7 bases, with 12 bases left between them. Germline lookup yields CDR1 SQVTM and CDR2 ANQGSEA. This CDR3 contains 12 residues. CDR3 loop: CSVDSEGIGYTF. The DNA of the CDR3 is TGCAGCGTTGATTCGGAGGGGATTGGCTACACCTTC.

The chain links TRBV7-2 to TRBJ2-5; D possibly corresponds to TRBD2 (7 bases). The V end lost 3 bases, the J end lost 5 bases, and 10 bases lay between the germline ends. The germline V gene has CDR1 SGHTA and CDR2 FQGNSA. CDR3 size: 13 residues. The CDR3 loop is CASSFGGRETQYF. The DNA for the CDR3 is TGTGCCAGCAGCTTCGGGGGGCGGGAGACCCAGTACTTC. The variable domain in full, completed from reference TRBV7-2 and TRBJ2-5, reads GAGVSQSPSNKVTEKGKDVELRCDPISGHTALYWYRQSLGQGLEFLIYFQGNSAPDKSGLPSDRFSAERTGGSVSTLTIQRTQQEDSAVYLCASSFGGRETQYFGPGTRLLVL.

This clone occurred once. The chain carries TRBV10-3 and TRBJ2-1; maybe TRBD1 (5 bases). Germline V lookup: CDR1 ENHRY, CDR2 SYGVKD. V was clipped by 3 bases and J by 2 bases, with 20 bases between them. The CDR3 has 18 amino acids. CDR3 sequence: CAISDAAVGRAAYNEQFF. The DNA for the CDR3 is TGTGCCATCAGTGATGCAGCCGTTGGCAGGGCTGCCTACAATGAGCAGTTCTTC.

This clone showed up just a few times. The chain uses TRBV30 and TRBJ1-5; D is perhaps TRBD1 (5 bases). There are 14 residues in the CDR3. Trimming took 3 bases from V and 9 from J, leaving 18 bases between them. CDR1 is GTSNPN and CDR2 is SVGIG in the germline V gene (reference sequence). The DNA for the CDR3 is TGTGCCTGGAGCGTCGGGGGGGACTATCCGCCCCAGCATTTT. Its protein product is CAWSVGGDYPPQHF.

The chain carries TRBV3-1 (or the pseudogene TRBV3-2) and TRBJ1-3; D perhaps matches TRBD1 (6 bases). In germline, CDR1 is LGHDT, CDR2 YNNKEL (reference sequence). V was pared by 1 base and J by 3 bases, with 10 bases between. The CDR3 sequence is 15 residues long. The CDR3 protein is CASSQAGGGGNTIYF. CDR3 sequence (DNA): TGTGCCAGCAGCCAAGCGGGGGGCGGTGGAAACACCATATATTTT.

The rearrangement uses TRBV27 and TRBJ1-4, with D perhaps matching TRBD1 (5 bases). This CDR3 spans 14 amino acids. Trimming pared 6 bases from V and 8 bases from J, leaving 16 bases between. Per the germline V gene, CDR1 is MNHEY and CDR2 is SMNVEV (reference sequence). CDR3 sequence: CASSIGGRGEKLFF. The CDR3, as DNA: TGTGCCAGCAGCATAGGAGGGAGGGGCGAAAAACTGTTTTTT.

The genes are TRBV9 and TRBJ1-2, with TRBD1 matching 8 bases. CDR3 length equals 14 residues. Germline V lookup: CDR1 SGDLS, CDR2 YYNGEE. The V segment lost 0 bases and the J segment 4 bases; nucleotides outside the gene matches: 2. As DNA, the CDR3 is TGTGCCAGCAGCGTAGGTGGACAGGGCTATGGCTACACCTTC. Translation gives CASSVGGQGYGYTF.

Notes on this clone: The junction shows a germline mismatch at one end, possibly a read error. J is TRBJ2-1 and V is TRBV30; 9 bases align to TRBD1. Germline lookup yields CDR1 GTSNPN and CDR2 SVGIG (reference sequence). The CDR3 extends over 13 amino acids. The CDR3 region has the DNA TGCGCAAGCCCGGGACAGGGCTCCAATGAGCAGTTCTTC. This encodes CASPGQGSNEQFF.

The rearrangement joins TRBV7-2 to TRBJ1-4; a weak D match, TRBD1 (5 bases). This CDR3 region has 15 residues. CDR1 is SGHTA, CDR2 FQGNSA, per germline. V was pared by 7 bases and J by 5 bases, with 17 bases between. In nucleotides, the CDR3 is TGTGCCAGCACCGCGAAAGGGGTCGCGAATGAAAAACTGTTTTTT. Residues: CASTAKGVANEKLFF.